This entry concerns a single TCR beta chain. CDR3 length equals 15 residues. Germline assignment: CDR1 LGHDT and CDR2 YNNKEL (reference sequence). Trimming took 4 bases from V and 3 from J, leaving 13 bases between them. This sample is part of a study of blood T cell repertoires in COVID-19. Study at large: The analysed material was cDNA or gDNA that came from T cells, B-cell-depleted T cells, or PBMCs.

Authors' methods: Estimates of nucleated cell counts were drawn from the amplification of reference gene primers. The repertoire was sequenced with immunoSEQ multiplex PCR; TCRdb's copy has only in-frame clones and lacks some. From that table come the V and J calls and clone size; the DNA was used to work out D and trimming. The profile shows 340,000 or so clones, roughly 91% of them singletons. The receptor was derived from a man in his forties or fifties with active or convalescent COVID-19. Sequencing was performed on peripheral blood. The V and J genes are TRBV3-1 (or the pseudogene TRBV3-2) and TRBJ2-1, with D tentatively TRBD2 (6 bases). CDR3 loop: CASSPTGDVYNEQFF. In DNA, the CDR3 is TGTGCCAGCAGCCCGACGGGGGATGTCTACAATGAGCAGTTCTTC.